The 10 T cell receptor beta chains in this list originate from one sample, sequenced in a study of long-term antiretroviral therapy in people with HIV. Version v3.0 of the immunoSEQ assay was performed at survey level. Sequenced by immunoSEQ multiplex PCR; TCRdb stores in-frame clones only, minus some. The table shows about 24,000 clones, with roughly 86% occurring only once. Sequenced material: unsorted PBMCs, taken 1.8 years before starting antiretroviral therapy. Receptors were obtained from a man aged 45-60 years with HIV.

This clone was observed a single time. The rearrangement joins TRBV7-9 to TRBJ2-7; D is unclear. The CDR3 is made up of 16 amino acids. In germline, CDR1 is SEHNR, CDR2 FQNEAQ (reference sequence). With 5 bases removed from V and 0 bases from J, the gap between germline ends came to 17 bases. The CDR3 region is CASSPPVVRSSYEQYF. The CDR3 DNA follows: TGTGCCAGCAGCCCCCCGGTAGTTAGGAGCTCCTACGAGCAGTACTTC.

The chain combines TRBV4-3 with TRBJ1-3, with 10 bases that match TRBD1. In germline, CDR1 is LGHNA, CDR2 YSLEER. The CDR3 runs 16 residues. J lost 9 bases, V lost 1 base, and 9 bases had no gene match. CDR3 nucleotides: TGCGCCAGCAGCCAAGTTACGGGACAGGGGTTAAGCACCATATATTTT. This translates into CASSQVTGQGLSTIYF.

The chain recombines TRBV5-4 with TRBJ2-2; 7 bases match TRBD2. Trimming removed 5 bases from V and 7 bases from J; junction bases left unmatched: 8. CDR1 and CDR2 from the germline V gene are SGHNT and YYREEE (reference sequence). The CDR3 covers 14 residues. CDR3 sequence (DNA): TGTGCCAGCAGTCAGGCGGGAGTTATCGGGGAGCTGTTTTTT. Its protein product is CASSQAGVIGELFF.

The CDR3 sequence: CASSLNRRGNGYTF. Here the CDR3 DNA reads TGTGCCAGCAGCCTAAATCGCAGGGGTAATGGCTACACCTTC. The gene calls are TRBV11-2 and TRBJ1-2; weak D call: TRBD1 (6 bases). CDR1 is SGHAT and CDR2 is FQNNGV in the germline V gene. CDR3 length: 14 amino acids. Trimming took off 5 bases at V and 6 bases at J, with 16 bases between the two ends.

This clone is labeled as medium-sized. The V call is TRBV11-2, the J call TRBJ2-7, with unresolved D. Germline CDR1 is SGHAT and CDR2 is FQNNGV. The CDR3 loop spans 13 amino acids. V lost 1 base to trimming and J lost 6 bases, with 10 bases between them. CDR3 in DNA: TGTGCCAGCAGCTTAGCCGATTTTAGCGAGCAGTACTTC. Translating it yields CASSLADFSEQYF. The variable domain in full, with the rest retrieved from reference TRBV11-2 and TRBJ2-7, is EAGVAQSPRYKIIEKRQSVAFWCNPISGHATLYWYQQILGQGPKLLIQFQNNGVVDDSQLPKDRFSAERLKGVDSTLKIQPAKLEDSAVYLCASSLADFSEQYFGPGTRLTVT.

The chain employs TRBV23-1 and TRBJ1-1, with 10 bases identical to TRBD1. Being an ORF, TRBV23-1 has a function that is uncertain. This CDR3 contains 16 residues. V dropped 1 base and J dropped 5; count of bases not matched to a gene: 7. This CDR3 reads CASSQWTGGRWTEAFF. Written as DNA, the CDR3 is TGCGCCAGCAGTCAATGGACAGGGGGTAGGTGGACTGAAGCTTTCTTT.

This sequence joins TRBV6-5 and TRBJ2-7; 7 bases are a match to TRBD1. V dropped 6 bases and J dropped 3; count of bases not matched to a gene: 5. This CDR3 has 13 residues. CDR1 is MNHEY and CDR2 is SVGAGI in the germline V gene. DNA of the CDR3: TGTGCCAGCAGATCAGGGACAGTCTACGAGCAGTACTTC. As protein: CASRSGTVYEQYF.

J is TRBJ1-5 and V is TRBV7-2; unclear D gene. Trimming stripped 1 base from V and 6 bases from J, with 13 bases between. This CDR3 has 15 residues. Germline CDR1 SGHTA, CDR2 FQGNSA. CDR3 residues: CASSLGVRESQPQHF. The CDR3 bases are TGTGCCAGCAGCTTAGGGGTGAGGGAGAGTCAGCCCCAGCATTTT.

The chain has TRBV30 and TRBJ2-7, with 7 bases matching TRBD1. The CDR3 spans 12 residues. The ends lost 2 bases at V and 5 bases at J; junction bases unmatched: 3. Germline CDR1 is GTSNPN and CDR2 is SVGIG (reference sequence). CDR3 nucleotide sequence: TGTGCCTGGAGTCCCGACAGGGACGAGCAGTACTTC. This gives the protein CAWSPDRDEQYF.

The gene calls are TRBV7-9 and TRBJ2-3, with 8 bases aligning to TRBD1. V shed 7 bases, J shed 4 bases, and the junction held 7 bases outside the gene matches. The CDR3 is made up of 14 amino acids. Germline CDR1 SEHNR, CDR2 FQNEAQ (reference sequence). The CDR3 loop is CASTPGTGADTQYF. The CDR3 DNA reads TGTGCCAGCACCCCCGGGACAGGAGCAGATACGCAGTATTTT.